This TCR beta chain emerged from a study of blood T cell repertoires in COVID-19. The CDR3 runs to 11 residues. Trimming took off 4 bases at V and 7 bases at J, with 8 bases between the two ends. Germline assignment: CDR1 LGHDT and CDR2 YNNKEL (reference sequence). Original methodology: Amplification from reference gene primers served as the basis for estimated nucleated cell counts. TCRdb's copy holds only in-frame clones and misses some; the assay was immunoSEQ multiplex PCR. V, J and clone size derive from that table, while D and trimming were established from the DNA sequence. The table lists about 270,000 clones, around nine tenths of them singletons.

This TCR came from a woman in her sixties or seventies who had recovered from COVID-19. V usage is TRBV3-1 (or the pseudogene TRBV3-2) and J usage is TRBJ2-7; D remains unclear. The sequenced material came from peripheral blood. The CDR3 region is CASSLRREQYF. The DNA of the CDR3 is TGTGCCAGCAGCCTCCGGCGGGAGCAGTACTTC.